The 4 T cell receptor beta chains listed next were all sequenced from one sample in a study of T cell changes during pregnancy in multiple sclerosis. Assay used: immunoSEQ multiplex PCR; TCRdb lists only in-frame clones, some missing. The data contain under 75,000 clones, approximately 93% of them singletons. The sample was CD8+ T cells from peripheral blood mononuclear cells, taken in the second trimester of pregnancy. Source of these receptors: a female donor with multiple sclerosis, enrolled in a pregnancy study.

The genes are TRBV12-5 and TRBJ2-1, with 9 bases identical to TRBD2. The length of the CDR3 is 22 residues. CDR1 is LGHNT and CDR2 is FRNRAP in the germline V gene. The junction had 22 bases not matched to a gene; V was cut back by 4 bases and J by 0 bases. The CDR3 sequence: CASGSPTFLAAGGSGSYNEQFF. The CDR3 DNA sequence: TGTGCTAGTGGTTCGCCGACCTTTTTAGCAGCGGGAGGCTCAGGCTCCTACAATGAGCAGTTCTTC.

The chain couples TRBV9 to TRBJ2-7; D is ambiguous. Germline assignment: CDR1 SGDLS and CDR2 YYNGEE. The length of the CDR3 is 14 residues. The V end was cut by 1 base, the J end by 3 bases, with 11 bases between. The CDR3 loop reads CASSVSDTNYEQYF. The DNA of the CDR3 is TGTGCCAGCAGCGTAAGTGACACAAACTACGAGCAGTACTTC.

The chain recombines TRBV6-1 with TRBJ2-1; the match to TRBD1 covers 8 bases. CDR1 is MNHNS and CDR2 is SASEGT in the germline V gene. The CDR3 totals 12 residues. V lost 6 bases and J lost 9; bases outside the gene matches: 4. CDR3 loop: CASRRQGSEQFF. Written as DNA, the CDR3 is TGTGCCAGCAGGAGACAGGGGAGTGAGCAGTTCTTC.

The rearrangement links TRBV19 to TRBJ2-7, with 9 bases lining up with TRBD2. This CDR3 contains 14 residues. V was clipped by 6 bases and J by 0 bases; unmatched bases: 3. The germline gives CDR1 LNHDA, CDR2 SQIVND (reference sequence). The CDR3 protein is CASRTSGFSYEQYF. The CDR3 nucleotides are TGTGCCAGTAGAACTAGCGGGTTCTCCTACGAGCAGTACTTC.